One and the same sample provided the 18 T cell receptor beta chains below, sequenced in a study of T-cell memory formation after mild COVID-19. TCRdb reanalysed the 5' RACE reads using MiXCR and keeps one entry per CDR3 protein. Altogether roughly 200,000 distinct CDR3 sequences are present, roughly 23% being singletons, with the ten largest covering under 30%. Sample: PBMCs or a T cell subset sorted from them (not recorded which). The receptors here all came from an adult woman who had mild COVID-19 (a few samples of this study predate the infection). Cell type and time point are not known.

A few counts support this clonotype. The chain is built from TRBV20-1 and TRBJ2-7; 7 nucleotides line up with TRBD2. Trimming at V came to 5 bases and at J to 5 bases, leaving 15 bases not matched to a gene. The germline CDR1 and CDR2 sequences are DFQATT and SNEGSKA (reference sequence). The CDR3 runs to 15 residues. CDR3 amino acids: CSAPASGGRVDEQYF. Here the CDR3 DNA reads TGCAGTGCTCCCGCCTCTGGTGGGAGGGTCGACGAGCAGTACTTC.

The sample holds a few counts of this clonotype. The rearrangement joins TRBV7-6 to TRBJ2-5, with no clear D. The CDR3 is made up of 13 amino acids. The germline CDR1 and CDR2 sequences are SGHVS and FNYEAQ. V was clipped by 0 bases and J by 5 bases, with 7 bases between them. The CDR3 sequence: CASSLARSETQYF. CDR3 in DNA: TGTGCCAGCAGCTTAGCGCGTTCGGAGACCCAGTACTTC.

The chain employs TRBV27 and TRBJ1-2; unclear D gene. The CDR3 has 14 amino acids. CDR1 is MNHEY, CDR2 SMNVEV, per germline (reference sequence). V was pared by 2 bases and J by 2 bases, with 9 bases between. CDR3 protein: CASSLGSSNYGYTF. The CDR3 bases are TGTGCCAGCAGTTTAGGGAGTTCGAACTATGGCTACACCTTC.

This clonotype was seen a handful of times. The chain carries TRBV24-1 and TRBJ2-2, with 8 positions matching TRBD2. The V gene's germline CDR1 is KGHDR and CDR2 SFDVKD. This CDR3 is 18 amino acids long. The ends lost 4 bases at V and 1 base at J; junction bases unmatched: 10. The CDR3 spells CATSDRISGGLNTGELFF. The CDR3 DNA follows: TGTGCCACCAGTGACCGAATAAGCGGGGGTTTGAACACCGGGGAGCTGTTTTTT.

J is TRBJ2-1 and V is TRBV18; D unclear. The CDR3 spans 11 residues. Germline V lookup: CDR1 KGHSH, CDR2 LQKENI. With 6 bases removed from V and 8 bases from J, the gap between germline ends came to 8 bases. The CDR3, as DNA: TGTGCCAGCTCCCACGCTCATGAGCAGTTCTTC. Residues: CASSHAHEQFF.

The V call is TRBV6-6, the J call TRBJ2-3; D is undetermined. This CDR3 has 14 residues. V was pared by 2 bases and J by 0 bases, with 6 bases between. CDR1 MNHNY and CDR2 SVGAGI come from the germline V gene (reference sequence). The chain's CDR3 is CASSYLQSTDTQYF. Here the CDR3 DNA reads TGTGCCAGCAGTTACCTTCAGAGCACAGATACGCAGTATTTT.

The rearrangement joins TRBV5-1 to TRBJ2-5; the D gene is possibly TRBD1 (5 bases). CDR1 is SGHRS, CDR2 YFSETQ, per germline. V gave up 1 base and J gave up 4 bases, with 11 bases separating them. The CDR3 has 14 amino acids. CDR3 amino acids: CASSLRQGRETQYF. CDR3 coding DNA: TGCGCCAGCAGCTTGAGGCAGGGAAGAGAGACCCAGTACTTC.

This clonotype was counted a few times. The CDR3 here is CASSQEEGPDTQYF. The CDR3 DNA sequence: TGTGCCAGCAGCCAAGAAGAAGGGCCGGATACGCAGTATTTT. The chain has TRBV3-1 and TRBJ2-3; D unclear. This CDR3 has 14 amino acids. Deletions cut 0 bases from V and 6 bases from J, with 10 bases between. The germline gives CDR1 LGHDT, CDR2 YNNKEL (reference sequence).

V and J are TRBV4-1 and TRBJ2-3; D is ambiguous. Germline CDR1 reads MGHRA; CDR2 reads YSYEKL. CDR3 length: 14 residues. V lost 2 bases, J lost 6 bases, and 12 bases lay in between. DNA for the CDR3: TGCGCCAGCAGCCAAAATTCAGTCGGGGATACGCAGTATTTT. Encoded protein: CASSQNSVGDTQYF.

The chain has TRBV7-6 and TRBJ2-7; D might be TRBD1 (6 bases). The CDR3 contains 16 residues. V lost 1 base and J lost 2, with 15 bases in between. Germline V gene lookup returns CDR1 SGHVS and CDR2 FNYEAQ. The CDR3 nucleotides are TGTGCCAGCAGCTTAGAGGCCAGGGGAGAACCCTACGAGCAGTACTTC. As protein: CASSLEARGEPYEQYF.

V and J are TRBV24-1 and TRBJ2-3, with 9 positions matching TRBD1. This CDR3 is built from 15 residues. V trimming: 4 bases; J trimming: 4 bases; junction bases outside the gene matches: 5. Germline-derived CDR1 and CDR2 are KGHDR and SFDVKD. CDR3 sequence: CATSERTGEADTQYF. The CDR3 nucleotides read TGTGCCACCAGTGAAAGGACAGGGGAGGCAGATACGCAGTATTTT.

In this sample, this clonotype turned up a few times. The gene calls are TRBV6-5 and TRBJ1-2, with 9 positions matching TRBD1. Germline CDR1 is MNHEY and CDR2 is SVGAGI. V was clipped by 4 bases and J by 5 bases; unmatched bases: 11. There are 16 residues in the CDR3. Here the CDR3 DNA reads TGTGCCAGCAGTTTGCAACAGGGGGCTCTGGGGTATGGCTACACCTTC. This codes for CASSLQQGALGYGYTF.

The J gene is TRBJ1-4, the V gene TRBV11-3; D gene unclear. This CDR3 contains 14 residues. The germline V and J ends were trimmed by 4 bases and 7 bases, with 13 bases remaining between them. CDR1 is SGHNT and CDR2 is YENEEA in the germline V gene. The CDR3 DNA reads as TGTGCCAGCAGCTCCCGTTTGTCGGGTGAAAAACTGTTTTTT. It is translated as CASSSRLSGEKLFF. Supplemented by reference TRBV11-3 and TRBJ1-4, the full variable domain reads EAGVVQSPRYKIIEKKQPVAFWCNPISGHNTLYWYLQNLGQGPELLIRYENEEAVDDSQLPKDRFSAERLKGVDSTLKIQPAELGDSAVYLCASSSRLSGEKLFFGSGTQLSVL.

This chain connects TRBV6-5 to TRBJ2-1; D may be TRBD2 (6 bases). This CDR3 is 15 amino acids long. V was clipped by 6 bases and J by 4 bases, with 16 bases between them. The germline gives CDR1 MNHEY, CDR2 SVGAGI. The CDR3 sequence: CASRINLAPYNEQFF. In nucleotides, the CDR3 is TGTGCCAGCAGAATTAACCTAGCGCCGTACAATGAGCAGTTCTTC.

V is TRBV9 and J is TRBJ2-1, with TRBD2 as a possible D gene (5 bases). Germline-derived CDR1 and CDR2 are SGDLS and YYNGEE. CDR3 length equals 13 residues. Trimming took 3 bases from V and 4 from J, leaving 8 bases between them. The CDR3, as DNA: TGTGCCAGCAGCGCGAGGGAATACAATGAGCAGTTCTTC. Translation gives CASSAREYNEQFF.

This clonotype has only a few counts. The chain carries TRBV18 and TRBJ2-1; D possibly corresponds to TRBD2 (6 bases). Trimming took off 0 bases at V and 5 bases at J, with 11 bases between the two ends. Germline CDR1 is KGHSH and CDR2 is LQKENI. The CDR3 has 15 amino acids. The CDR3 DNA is TGTGCCAGCTCACCACCGGGGGGAAAGAACAATGAGCAGTTCTTC. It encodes CASSPPGGKNNEQFF.

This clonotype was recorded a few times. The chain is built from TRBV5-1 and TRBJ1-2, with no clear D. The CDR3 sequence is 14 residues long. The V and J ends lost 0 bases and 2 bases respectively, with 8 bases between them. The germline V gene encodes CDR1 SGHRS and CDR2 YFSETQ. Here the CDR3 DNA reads TGCGCCAGCAGCTTGGAGGGCAGGAACTATGGCTACACCTTC. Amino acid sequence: CASSLEGRNYGYTF.

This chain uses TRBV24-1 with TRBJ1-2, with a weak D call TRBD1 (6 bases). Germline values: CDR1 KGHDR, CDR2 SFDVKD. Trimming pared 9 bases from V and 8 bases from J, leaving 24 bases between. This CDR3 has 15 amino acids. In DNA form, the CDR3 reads TGTGCCACCGGGGGCCGTCAGCGGGAGACTTCGGGCTACACCTTC. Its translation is CATGGRQRETSGYTF.